In this sample, the clone carrying this T cell receptor (beta chain) turned up a few times. Its antigen is still unknown. The CDR3 has 16 amino acids. The V and J ends lost 0 bases and 1 base, in that order; junction bases with no gene match: 3. Per the germline V gene, CDR1 is SGHTA and CDR2 is FQGNSA. MiXCR, applied by TCRdb to the RT-PCR reads, yields one record per CDR3 protein. The data hold 150,000 or so distinct CDR3 sequences, with approximately 11% observed a single time. The data derive from a study of response to subunit inactivated influenza vaccine. Study-level findings and limits: Only a handful of new T cells, the authors suggested, are recruited with each seasonal influenza vaccination.

This receptor was taken from a man in his forties or fifties who received an inactivated influenza vaccine. The material sequenced was non-naive T cells sorted from PBMCs, taken 45 days after vaccination. This sequence joins TRBV7-2 and TRBJ2-1, with 7 bases fitting TRBD2. The chain's CDR3 is CASSLALGGSYNEQFF. The CDR3 DNA reads TGTGCCAGCAGCTTAGCGCTCGGGGGGTCCTACAATGAGCAGTTCTTC.